This paragraph reports one T cell receptor beta chain. This CDR3 contains 13 residues. V lost 2 bases to trimming and J lost 6 bases; unmatched junction nucleotides: 3. Germline V gene lookup returns CDR1 SGHTA and CDR2 FQGTGA. The participants were between about 18 and 95 years old and came from under 25 US areas. Cohort assignment relied on participant-reported clinical history. The source of the sample is a study of blood T cell repertoires in COVID-19. Across the whole study: Sites in the United States, Italy and Spain provided acute and convalescent COVID-19 samples. PBMCs, B-cell-depleted T cells, or T cells provided the cDNA or gDNA that made up the material.

Using immunoSEQ multiplex PCR, the repertoire was profiled, and TCRdb retains in-frame clones only, with some absent. The repertoire consists of roughly 190,000 clones, with approximately 80% occurring once and the leading ten covering 10% to 15%. The TCR originated in a man aged 40-49 years who had recovered from COVID-19. Material: PBMCs or T cells enriched from blood (not recorded which). The chain combines TRBV7-3 with TRBJ1-2; 7 positions match TRBD1. The CDR3 region is CASSLLGQNGYTF. The DNA for the CDR3 is TGTGCCAGCAGCTTATTGGGACAGAATGGCTACACCTTC.